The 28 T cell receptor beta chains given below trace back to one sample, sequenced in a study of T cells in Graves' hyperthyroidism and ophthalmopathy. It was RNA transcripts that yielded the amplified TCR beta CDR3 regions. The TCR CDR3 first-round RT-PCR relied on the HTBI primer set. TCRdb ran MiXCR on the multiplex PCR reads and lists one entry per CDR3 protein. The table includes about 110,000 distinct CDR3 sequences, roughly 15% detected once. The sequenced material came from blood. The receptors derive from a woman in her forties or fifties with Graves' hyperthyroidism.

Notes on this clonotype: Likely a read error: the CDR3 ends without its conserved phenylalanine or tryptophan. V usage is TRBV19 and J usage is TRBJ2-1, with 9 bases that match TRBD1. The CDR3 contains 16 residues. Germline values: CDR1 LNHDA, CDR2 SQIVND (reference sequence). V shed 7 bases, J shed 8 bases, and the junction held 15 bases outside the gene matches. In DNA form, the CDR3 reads TGTGCCAGTAACGCCCAGCCGGGACAGGGAAACGATGAGCAGTTCCTC. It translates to CASNAQPGQGNDEQFL.

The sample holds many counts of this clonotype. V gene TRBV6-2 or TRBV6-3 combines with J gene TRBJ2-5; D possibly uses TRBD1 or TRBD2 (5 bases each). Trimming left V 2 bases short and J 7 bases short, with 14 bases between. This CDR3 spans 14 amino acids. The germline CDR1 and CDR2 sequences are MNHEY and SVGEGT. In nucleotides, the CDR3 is TGTGCCAGCAGTTACGGGACCATAAGCGGGACCCAGTACTTC. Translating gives CASSYGTISGTQYF.

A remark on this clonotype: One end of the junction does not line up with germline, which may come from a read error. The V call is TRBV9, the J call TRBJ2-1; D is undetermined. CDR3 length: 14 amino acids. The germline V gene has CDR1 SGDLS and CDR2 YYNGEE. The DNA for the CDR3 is TGTGCCAGCAGCGTAGAGGTTGATAACAATGAGCGGTTCTTC. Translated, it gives CASSVEVDNNERFF.

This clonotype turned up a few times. CDR3 in amino acids: CASSLTRSETQYF. Written as DNA, the CDR3 is TGTGCCAGCAGCTTAACTCGCAGTGAGACCCAGTACTTC. V and J are TRBV7-3 and TRBJ2-5, with D hard to call. The CDR3 is made up of 13 amino acids. Deletions cut 0 bases from V and 5 bases from J, with 7 bases between. Germline V gene lookup returns CDR1 SGHTA and CDR2 FQGTGA.

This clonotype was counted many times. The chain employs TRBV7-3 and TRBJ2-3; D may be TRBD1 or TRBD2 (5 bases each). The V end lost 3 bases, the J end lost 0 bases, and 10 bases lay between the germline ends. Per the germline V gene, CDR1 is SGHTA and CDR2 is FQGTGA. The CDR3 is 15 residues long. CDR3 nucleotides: TGTGCCAGCAGCTTGGGTGGGACCAGCACAGATACGCAGTATTTT. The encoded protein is CASSLGGTSTDTQYF.

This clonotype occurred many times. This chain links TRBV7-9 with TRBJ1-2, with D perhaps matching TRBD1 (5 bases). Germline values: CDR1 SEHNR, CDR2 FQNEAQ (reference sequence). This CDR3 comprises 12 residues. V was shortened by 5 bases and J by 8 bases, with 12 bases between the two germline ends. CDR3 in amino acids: CASSPRVDGYTF. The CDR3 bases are TGTGCCAGCAGCCCCAGGGTCGACGGCTACACCTTC.

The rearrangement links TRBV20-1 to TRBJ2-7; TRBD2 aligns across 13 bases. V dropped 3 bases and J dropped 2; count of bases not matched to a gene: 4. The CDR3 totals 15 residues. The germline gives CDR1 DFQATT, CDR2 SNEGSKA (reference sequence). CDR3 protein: CSASGTSGGAYEQYF. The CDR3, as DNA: TGCAGTGCTAGTGGCACTAGCGGGGGGGCCTACGAGCAGTACTTC.

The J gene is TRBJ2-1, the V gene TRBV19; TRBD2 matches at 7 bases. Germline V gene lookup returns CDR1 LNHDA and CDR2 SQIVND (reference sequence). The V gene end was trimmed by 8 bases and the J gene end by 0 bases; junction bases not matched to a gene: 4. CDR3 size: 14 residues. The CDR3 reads CASQRGSSYNEQFF. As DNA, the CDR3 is TGTGCCAGTCAGCGGGGTTCCTCCTACAATGAGCAGTTCTTC.

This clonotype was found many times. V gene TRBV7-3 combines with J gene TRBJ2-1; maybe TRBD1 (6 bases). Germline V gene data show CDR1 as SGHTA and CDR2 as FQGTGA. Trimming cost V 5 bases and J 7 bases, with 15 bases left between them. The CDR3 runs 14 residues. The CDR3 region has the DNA TGTGCCAGCAGCGACCCTTCAGGGGCTAATGAGCAGTTCTTC. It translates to CASSDPSGANEQFF.

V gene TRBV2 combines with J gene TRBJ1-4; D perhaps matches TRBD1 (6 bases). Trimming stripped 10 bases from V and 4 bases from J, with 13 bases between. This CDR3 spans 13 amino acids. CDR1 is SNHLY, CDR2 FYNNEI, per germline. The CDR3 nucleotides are TGTGCCACTGGACAGACCTATAATGAAAAACTGTTTTTT. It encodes CATGQTYNEKLFF.

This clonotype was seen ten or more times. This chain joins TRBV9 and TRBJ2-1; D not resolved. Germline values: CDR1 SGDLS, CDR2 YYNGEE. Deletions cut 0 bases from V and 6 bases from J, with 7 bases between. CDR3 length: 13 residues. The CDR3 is CASSVGQLNEQFF. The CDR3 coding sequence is TGTGCCAGCAGCGTAGGACAACTCAATGAGCAGTTCTTC.

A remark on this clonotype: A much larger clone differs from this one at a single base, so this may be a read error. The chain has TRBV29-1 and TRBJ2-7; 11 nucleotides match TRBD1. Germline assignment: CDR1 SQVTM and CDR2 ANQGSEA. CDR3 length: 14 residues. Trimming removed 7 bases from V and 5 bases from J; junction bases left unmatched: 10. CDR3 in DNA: TGCAGCGCTGGGGACAGGGGGTCTTCGGACGAGCAGTACTTC. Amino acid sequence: CSAGDRGSSDEQYF.

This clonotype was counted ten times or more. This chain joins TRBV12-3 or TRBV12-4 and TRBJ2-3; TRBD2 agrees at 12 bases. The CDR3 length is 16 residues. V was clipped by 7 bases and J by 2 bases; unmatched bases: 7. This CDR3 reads CASILLAGGHTDTQYF. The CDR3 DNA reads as TGTGCCAGCATTCTACTAGCGGGAGGACACACAGATACGCAGTATTTT.

This CDR3 is CASKRAGQQFF. As DNA, the CDR3 is TGTGCCAGCAAACGGGCGGGGCAACAGTTCTTC. J is TRBJ2-1 and V is TRBV2; perhaps TRBD2 as D (6 bases). Trimming removed 7 bases from V and 13 bases from J, with 14 bases in between. The CDR3 covers 11 residues. The germline V gene encodes CDR1 SNHLY and CDR2 FYNNEI.

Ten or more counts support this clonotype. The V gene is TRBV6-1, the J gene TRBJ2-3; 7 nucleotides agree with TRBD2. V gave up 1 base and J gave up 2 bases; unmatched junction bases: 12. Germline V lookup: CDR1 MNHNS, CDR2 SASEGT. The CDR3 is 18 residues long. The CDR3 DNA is TGTGCCAGCAGTGAAGACTTCTGGGGAGGGGCGGCCACAGATACGCAGTATTTT. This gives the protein CASSEDFWGGAATDTQYF.

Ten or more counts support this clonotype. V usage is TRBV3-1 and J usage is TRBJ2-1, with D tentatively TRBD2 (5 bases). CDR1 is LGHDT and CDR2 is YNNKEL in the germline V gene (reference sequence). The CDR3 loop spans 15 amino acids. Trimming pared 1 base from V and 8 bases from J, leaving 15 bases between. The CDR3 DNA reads TGTGCCAGCAGCCAAGGTGGTGGGAGAGGGTATGAGCAGTTCTTC. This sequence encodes CASSQGGGRGYEQFF.

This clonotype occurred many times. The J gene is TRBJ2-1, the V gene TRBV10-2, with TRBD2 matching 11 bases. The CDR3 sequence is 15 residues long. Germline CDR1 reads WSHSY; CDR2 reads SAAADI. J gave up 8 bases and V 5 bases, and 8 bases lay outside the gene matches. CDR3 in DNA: TGCGCCAGCAGTCCAGCACTAGCGGGAGAAGATGAGCAGTTCTTC. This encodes CASSPALAGEDEQFF.

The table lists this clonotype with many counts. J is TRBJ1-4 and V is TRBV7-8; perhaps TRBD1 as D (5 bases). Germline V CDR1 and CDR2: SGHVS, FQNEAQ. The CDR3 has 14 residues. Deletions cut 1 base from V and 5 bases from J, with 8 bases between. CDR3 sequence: CASSLETVNEKLFF. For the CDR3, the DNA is TGTGCCAGCAGCTTAGAGACAGTGAATGAAAAACTGTTTTTT.

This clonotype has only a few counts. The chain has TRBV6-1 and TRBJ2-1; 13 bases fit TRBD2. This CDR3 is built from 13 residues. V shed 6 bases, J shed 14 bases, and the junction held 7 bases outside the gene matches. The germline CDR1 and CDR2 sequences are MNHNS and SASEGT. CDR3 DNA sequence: TGTGCCAGCAGAAAAGGACTAGCGGGAGTGGAGTTCTTC. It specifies CASRKGLAGVEFF.

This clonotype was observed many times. Here the CDR3 DNA reads TGTGCCACCAGTGCCCTACGGGACAGTGCGAACACCGGGGAGCTGTTTTTT. Its protein is CATSALRDSANTGELFF. This chain connects TRBV24-1 to TRBJ2-2, with 7 bases lining up with TRBD1. The CDR3 is made up of 17 amino acids. Trimming cost V 5 bases and J 0 bases; bases outside gene matches: 8. Germline CDR1 is KGHDR and CDR2 is SFDVKD.

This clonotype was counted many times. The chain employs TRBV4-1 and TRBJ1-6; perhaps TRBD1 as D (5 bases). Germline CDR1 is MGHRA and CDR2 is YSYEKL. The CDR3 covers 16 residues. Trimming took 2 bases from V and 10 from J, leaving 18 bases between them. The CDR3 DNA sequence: TGCGCCAGCAGCCAATTCCGGGGTGAGGGGCGGTCACCCCTCCACTTT. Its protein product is CASSQFRGEGRSPLHF.

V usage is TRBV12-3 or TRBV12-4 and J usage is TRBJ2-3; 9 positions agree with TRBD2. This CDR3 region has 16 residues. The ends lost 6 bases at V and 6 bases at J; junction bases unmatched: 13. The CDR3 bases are TGTGCCAGCAGCCCGAGGGGTAGCGGGGGACGGGATACGCAGTATTTT. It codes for CASSPRGSGGRDTQYF.

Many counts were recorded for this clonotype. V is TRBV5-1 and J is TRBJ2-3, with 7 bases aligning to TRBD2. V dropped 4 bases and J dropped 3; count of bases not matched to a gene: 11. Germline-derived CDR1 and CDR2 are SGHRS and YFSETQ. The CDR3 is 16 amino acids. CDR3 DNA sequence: TGCGCCAGCAGCCTAGGGACTAAAGGAGGTACAGATACGCAGTATTTT. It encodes CASSLGTKGGTDTQYF.

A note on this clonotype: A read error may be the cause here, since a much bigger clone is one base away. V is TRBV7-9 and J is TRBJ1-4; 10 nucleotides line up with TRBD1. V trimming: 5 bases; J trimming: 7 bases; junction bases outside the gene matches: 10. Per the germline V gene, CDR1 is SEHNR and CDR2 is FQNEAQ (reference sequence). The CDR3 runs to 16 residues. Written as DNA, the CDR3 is TGTGCCAGCAGCGTACAATCGGGACAGGGGCGTGAAAAACTGTTTTTT. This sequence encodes CASSVQSGQGREKLFF.

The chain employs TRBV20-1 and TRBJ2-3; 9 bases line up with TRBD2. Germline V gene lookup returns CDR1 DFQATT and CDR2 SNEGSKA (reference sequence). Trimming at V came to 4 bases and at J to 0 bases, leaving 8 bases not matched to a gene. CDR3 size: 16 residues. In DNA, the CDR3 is TGCAGTGCTACCTTGACTAGCGGCTCTAGCACAGATACGCAGTATTTT. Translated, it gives CSATLTSGSSTDTQYF.

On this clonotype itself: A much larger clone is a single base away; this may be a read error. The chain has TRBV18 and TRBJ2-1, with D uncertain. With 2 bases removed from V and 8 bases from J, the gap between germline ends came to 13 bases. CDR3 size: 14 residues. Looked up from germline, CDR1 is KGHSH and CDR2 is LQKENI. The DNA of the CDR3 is TGTGCCAGCTCACCATGGTCGCAGTCCCATGAGCAGTTCTTC. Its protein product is CASSPWSQSHEQFF. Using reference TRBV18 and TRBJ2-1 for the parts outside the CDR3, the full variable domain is NAGVMQNPRHLVRRRGQEARLRCSPMKGHSHVYWYRQLPEEGLKFMVYLQKENIIDESGMPKERFSAEFPKEGPSILRIQQVVRGDSAAYFCASSPWSQSHEQFFGPGTRLTVL.

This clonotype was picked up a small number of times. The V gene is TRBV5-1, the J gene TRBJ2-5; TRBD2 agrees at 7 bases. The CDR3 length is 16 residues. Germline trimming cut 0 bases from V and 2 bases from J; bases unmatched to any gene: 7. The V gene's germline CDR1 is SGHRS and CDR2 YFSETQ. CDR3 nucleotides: TGCGCCAGCAGCTTGGTTAGGCCCGGGAGGCAAGAGACCCAGTACTTC. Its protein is CASSLVRPGRQETQYF.

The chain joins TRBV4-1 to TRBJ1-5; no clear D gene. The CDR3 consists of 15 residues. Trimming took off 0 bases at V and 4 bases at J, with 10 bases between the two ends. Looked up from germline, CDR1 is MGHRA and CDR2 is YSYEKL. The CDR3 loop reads CASSQDTQRNQPQHF. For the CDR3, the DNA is TGCGCCAGCAGCCAAGATACACAGCGTAATCAGCCCCAGCATTTT.